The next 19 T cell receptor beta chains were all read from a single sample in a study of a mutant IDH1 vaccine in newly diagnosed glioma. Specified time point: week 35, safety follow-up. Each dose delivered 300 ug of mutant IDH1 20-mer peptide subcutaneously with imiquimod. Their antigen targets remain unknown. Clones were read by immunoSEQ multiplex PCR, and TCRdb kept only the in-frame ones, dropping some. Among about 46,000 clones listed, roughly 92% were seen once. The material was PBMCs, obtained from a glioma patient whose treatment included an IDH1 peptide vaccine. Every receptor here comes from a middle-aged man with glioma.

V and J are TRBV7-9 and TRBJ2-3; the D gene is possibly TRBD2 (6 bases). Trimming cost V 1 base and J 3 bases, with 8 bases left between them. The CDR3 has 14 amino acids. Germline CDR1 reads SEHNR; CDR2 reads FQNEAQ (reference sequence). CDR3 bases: TGTGCCAGCAGCTTAGACGGGGGAACAGATACGCAGTATTTT. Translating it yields CASSLDGGTDTQYF.

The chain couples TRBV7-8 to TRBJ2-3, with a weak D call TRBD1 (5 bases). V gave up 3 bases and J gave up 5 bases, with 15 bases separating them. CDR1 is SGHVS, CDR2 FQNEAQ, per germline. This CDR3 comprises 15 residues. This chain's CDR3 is CASSFEAAGLDTQYF. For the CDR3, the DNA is TGTGCCAGCAGCTTTGAGGCCGCAGGGCTAGATACGCAGTATTTT.

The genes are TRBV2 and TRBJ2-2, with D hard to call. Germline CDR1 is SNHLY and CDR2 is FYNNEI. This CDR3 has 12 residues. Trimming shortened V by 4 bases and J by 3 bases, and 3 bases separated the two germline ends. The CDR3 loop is CASSGDTGELFF. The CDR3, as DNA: TGTGCCAGCAGTGGTGACACCGGGGAGCTGTTTTTT.

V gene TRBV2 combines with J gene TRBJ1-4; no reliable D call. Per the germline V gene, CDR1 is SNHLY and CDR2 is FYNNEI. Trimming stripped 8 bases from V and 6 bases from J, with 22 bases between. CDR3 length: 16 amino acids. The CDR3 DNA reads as TGTGCCAGCCCTGAAGCGACGGTCGGAGAGGATGAAAAACTGTTTTTT. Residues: CASPEATVGEDEKLFF.

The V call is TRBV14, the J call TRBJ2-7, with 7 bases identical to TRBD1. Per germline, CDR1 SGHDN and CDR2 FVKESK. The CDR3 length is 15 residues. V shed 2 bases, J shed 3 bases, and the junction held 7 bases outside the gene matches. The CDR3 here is CASSQRDRVVYEQYF. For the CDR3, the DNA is TGTGCCAGCAGCCAACGTGACAGGGTGGTCTACGAGCAGTACTTC.

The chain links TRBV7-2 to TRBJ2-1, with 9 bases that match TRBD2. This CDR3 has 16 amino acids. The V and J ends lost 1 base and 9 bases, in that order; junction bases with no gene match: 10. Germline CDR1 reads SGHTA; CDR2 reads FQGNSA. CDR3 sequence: CASSLDPGTSKREQFF. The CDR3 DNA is TGTGCCAGCAGCTTAGACCCCGGGACTAGCAAGCGTGAGCAGTTCTTC.

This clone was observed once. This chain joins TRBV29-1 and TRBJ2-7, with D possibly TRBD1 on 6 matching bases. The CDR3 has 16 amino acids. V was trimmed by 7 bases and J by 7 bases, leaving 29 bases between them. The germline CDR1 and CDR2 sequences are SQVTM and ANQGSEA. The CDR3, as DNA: TGCAGCGCTGTCCTCGTGGATACAGGGAAGATCGAAGAGCAGTACTTC. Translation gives CSAVLVDTGKIEEQYF.

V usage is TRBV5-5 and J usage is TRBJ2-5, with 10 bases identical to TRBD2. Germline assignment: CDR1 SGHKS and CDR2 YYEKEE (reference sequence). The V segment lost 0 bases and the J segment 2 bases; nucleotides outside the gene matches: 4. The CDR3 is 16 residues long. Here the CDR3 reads CASSLGATSGQETQYF. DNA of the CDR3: TGTGCCAGCAGCTTGGGGGCGACTAGCGGGCAAGAGACCCAGTACTTC.

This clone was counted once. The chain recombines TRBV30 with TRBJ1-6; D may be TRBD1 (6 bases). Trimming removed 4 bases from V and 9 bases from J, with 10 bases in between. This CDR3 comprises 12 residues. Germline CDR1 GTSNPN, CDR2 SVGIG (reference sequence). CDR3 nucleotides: TGTGCCTGGACCAGGGGTGCTTCACCCCTCCACTTT. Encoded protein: CAWTRGASPLHF.

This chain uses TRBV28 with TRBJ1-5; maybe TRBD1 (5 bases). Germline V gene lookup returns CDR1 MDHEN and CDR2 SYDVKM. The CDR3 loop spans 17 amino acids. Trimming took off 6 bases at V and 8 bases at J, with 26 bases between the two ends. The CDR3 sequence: CASSPGRGGPPEKPQHF. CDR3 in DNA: TGTGCCAGCAGCCCCGGTCGGGGGGGACCTCCCGAGAAGCCCCAGCATTTT.

CDR3 in amino acids: CASTYQVNQPQHF. In DNA, the CDR3 is TGTGCCAGTACTTACCAGGTTAATCAGCCCCAGCATTTT. The chain is built from TRBV19 and TRBJ1-5; D gene unclear. Trimming left V 7 bases short and J 4 bases short, with 11 bases between. The CDR3 covers 13 residues. The germline gives CDR1 LNHDA, CDR2 SQIVND (reference sequence).

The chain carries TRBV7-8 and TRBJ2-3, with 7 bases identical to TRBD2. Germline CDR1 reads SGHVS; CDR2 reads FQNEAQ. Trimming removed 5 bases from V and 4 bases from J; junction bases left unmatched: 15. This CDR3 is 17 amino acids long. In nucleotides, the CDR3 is TGTGCCAGCAGCCCCCGGGCCGGGAGGAGTGGGGCAGATACGCAGTATTTT. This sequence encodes CASSPRAGRSGADTQYF.

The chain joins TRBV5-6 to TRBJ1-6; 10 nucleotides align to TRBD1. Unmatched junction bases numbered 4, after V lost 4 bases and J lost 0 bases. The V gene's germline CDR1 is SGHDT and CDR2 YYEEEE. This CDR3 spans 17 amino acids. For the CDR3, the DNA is TGTGCCAGCAGCGGGACAGGGGCCAGCTCCTATAATTCACCCCTCCACTTT. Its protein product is CASSGTGASSYNSPLHF.

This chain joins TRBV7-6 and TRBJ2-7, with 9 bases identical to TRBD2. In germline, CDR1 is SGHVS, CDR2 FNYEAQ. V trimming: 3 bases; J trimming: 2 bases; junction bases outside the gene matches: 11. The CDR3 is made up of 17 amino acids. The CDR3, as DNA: TGTGCCAGCAGCTTGGCAGGTGGAGCGGGAGGCACCTACGAGCAGTACTTC. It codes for CASSLAGGAGGTYEQYF.

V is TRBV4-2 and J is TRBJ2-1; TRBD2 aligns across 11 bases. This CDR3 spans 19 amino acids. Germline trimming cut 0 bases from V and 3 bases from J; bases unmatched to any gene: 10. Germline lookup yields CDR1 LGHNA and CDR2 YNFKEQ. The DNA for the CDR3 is TGTGCCAGCAGCCAAGATTTTGGTAGCGGGGGGGTATTCTACAATGAGCAGTTCTTC. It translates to CASSQDFGSGGVFYNEQFF.

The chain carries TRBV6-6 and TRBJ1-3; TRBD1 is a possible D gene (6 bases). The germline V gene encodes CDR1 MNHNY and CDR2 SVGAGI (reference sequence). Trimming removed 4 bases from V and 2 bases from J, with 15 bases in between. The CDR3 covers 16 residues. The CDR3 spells CASSSATGGAGNTIYF. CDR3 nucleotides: TGTGCCAGCAGTTCCGCAACCGGGGGCGCTGGAAACACCATATATTTT.

In DNA form, the CDR3 reads TGTGCCAGCACCAGCGGAGGTGGCGGCCCCTACAATGAGCAGTTCTTC. As protein: CASTSGGGGPYNEQFF. V is TRBV5-4 and J is TRBJ2-1; TRBD2 is a possible D gene (5 bases). Germline V gene data show CDR1 as SGHNT and CDR2 as YYREEE (reference sequence). The germline V and J ends were trimmed by 6 bases and 2 bases, with 18 bases remaining between them. The CDR3 contains 16 residues. The variable domain in full, completed from reference TRBV5-4 and TRBJ2-1, reads ETGVTQSPTHLIKTRGQQVTLRCSSQSGHNTVSWYQQALGQGPQFIFQYYREEENGRGNFPPRFSGLQFPNYSSELNVNALELDDSALYLCASTSGGGGPYNEQFFGPGTRLTVL.

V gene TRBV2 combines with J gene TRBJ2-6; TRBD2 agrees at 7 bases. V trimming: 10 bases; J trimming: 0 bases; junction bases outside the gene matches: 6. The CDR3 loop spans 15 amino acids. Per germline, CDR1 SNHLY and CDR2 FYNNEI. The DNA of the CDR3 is TGTGCCATTACTAGCGTGGTCTCTGGGGCCAACGTCCTGACTTTC. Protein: CAITSVVSGANVLTF.

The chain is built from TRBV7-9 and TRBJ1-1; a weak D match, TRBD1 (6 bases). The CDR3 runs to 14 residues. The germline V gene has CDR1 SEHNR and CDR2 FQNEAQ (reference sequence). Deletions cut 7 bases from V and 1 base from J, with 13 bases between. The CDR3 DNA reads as TGTGCCAGCACCCCCAGGGGAGGGAACACTGAAGCTTTCTTT. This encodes CASTPRGGNTEAFF.